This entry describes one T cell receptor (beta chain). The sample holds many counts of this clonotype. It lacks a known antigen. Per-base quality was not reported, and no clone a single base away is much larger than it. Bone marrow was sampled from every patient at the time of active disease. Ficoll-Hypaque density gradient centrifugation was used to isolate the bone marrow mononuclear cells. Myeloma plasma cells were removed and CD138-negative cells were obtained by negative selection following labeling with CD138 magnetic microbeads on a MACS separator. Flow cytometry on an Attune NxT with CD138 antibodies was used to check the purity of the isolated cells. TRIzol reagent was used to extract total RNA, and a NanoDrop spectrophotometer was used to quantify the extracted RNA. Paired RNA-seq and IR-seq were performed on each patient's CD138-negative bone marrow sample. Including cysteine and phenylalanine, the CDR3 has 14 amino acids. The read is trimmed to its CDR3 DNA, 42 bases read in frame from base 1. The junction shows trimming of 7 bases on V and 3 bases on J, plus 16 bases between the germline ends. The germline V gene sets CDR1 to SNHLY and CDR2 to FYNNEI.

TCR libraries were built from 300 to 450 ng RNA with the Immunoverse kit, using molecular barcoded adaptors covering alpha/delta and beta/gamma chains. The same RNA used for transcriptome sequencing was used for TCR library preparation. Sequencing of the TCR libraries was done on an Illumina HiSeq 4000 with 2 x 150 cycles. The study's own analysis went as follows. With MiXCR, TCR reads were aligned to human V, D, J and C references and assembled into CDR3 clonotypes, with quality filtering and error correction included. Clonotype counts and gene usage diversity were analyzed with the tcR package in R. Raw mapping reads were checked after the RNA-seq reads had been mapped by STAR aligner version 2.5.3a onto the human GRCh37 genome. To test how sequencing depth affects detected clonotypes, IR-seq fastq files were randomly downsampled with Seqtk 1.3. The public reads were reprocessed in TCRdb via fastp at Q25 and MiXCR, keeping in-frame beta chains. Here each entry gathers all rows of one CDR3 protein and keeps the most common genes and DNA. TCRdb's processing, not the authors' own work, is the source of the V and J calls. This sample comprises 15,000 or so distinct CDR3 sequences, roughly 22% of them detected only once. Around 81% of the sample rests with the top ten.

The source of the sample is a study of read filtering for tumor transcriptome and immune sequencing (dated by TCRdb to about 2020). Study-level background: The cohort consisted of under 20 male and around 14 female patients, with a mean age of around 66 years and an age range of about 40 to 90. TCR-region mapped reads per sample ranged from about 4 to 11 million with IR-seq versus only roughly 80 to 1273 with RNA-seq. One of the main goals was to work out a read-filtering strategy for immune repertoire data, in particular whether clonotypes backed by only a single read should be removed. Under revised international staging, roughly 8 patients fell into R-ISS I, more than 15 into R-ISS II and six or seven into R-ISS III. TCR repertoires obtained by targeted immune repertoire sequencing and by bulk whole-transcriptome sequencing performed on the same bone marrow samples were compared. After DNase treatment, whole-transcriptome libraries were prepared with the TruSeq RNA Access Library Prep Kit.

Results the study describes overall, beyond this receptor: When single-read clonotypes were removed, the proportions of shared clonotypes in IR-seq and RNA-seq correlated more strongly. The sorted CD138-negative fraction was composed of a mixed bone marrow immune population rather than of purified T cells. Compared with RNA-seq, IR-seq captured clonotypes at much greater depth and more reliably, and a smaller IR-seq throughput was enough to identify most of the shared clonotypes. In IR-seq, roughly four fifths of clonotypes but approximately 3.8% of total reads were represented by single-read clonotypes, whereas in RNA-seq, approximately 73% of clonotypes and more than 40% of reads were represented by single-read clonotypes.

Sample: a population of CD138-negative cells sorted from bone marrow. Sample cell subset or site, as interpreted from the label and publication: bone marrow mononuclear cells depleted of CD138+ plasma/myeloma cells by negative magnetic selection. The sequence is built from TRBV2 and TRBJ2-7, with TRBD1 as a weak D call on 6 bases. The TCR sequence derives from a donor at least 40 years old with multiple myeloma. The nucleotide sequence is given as TGTGCCAGCAAAAAAACAGGACAGAGCTACGAGCAGTACTTC. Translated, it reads CASKKTGQSYEQYF.